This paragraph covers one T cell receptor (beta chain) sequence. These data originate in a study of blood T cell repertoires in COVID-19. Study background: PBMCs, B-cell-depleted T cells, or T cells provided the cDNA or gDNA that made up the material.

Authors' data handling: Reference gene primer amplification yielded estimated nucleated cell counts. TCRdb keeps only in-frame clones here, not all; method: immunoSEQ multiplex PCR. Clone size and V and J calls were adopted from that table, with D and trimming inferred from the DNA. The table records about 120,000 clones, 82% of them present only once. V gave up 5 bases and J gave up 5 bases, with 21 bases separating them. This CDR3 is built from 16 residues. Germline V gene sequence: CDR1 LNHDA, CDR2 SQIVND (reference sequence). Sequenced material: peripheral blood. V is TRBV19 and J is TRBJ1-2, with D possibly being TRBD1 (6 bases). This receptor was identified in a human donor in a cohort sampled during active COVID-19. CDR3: CASSAGRSGAEYGYTF. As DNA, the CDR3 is TGTGCCAGTAGTGCCGGGAGGTCGGGGGCCGAATATGGCTACACCTTC.